This T cell receptor beta chain was recorded in a study of cytomegalovirus exposure and HLA in healthy donors. Study results and limitations: Some highly shared sequence variants likely arose as a pipeline artifact. In an earlier analysis, productive rearrangement rates for most beta V segments clustered near 87% or 30%.

Points on this clone: What it recognizes is unknown.

Trimming took 4 bases from V and 2 from J; bases not matched to a gene: 10. Germline V gives CDR1 SGHRS, CDR2 YFSETQ. This CDR3 has 16 residues. The primer mix had 60 Vbeta and 13 Jbeta primers. As handled by the study authors: Around 76 million unique TCR beta chains, 10 million to 14 million shared, were counted in a later analysis. Clones were read by immunoSEQ multiplex PCR, and TCRdb kept only the in-frame ones, dropping some. D and trimming come from the DNA, and the V and J calls and clone size come from that table. The sample has about 160,000 clones; roughly four fifths are singletons. The chain recombines TRBV5-1 with TRBJ2-3; 7 bases match TRBD2. This TCR was sampled from a woman between 45 and 65 years old in good health and CMV-seropositive. The sample taken for sequencing was PBMCs. CDR3 sequence: CASSPGGSEITDTQYF. In DNA form, the CDR3 reads TGCGCCAGCAGCCCGGGGGGTAGCGAAATCACAGATACGCAGTATTTT.